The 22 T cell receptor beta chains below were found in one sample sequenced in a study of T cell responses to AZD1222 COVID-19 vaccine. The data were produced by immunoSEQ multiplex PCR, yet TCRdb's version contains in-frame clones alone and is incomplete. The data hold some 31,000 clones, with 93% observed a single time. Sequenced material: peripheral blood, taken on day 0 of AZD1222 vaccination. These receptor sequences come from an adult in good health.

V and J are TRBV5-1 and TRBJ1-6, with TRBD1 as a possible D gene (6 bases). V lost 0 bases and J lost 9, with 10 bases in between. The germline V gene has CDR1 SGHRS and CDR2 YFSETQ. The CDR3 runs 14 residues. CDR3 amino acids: CASSLVGAGSPLHF. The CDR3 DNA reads TGCGCCAGCAGCTTGGTGGGGGCTGGTTCACCCCTCCACTTT.

CDR3 nucleotides: TGCAGCGTTGCATGGGGCCTGGGTACTGAAGCTTTCTTT. Translated, it gives CSVAWGLGTEAFF. The chain is built from TRBV29-1 and TRBJ1-1; tentatively, D is TRBD1 (5 bases). The CDR3 spans 13 residues. V lost 4 bases to trimming and J lost 5 bases, with 14 bases between them. Germline CDR1 and CDR2: SQVTM and ANQGSEA. The full variable domain, its missing parts supplied by reference TRBV29-1 and TRBJ1-1, is SAVISQKPSRDICQRGTSLTIQCQVDSQVTMMFWYRQQPGQSLTLIATANQGSEATYESGFVIDKFPISRPNLTFSTLTVSNMSPEDSSIYLCSVAWGLGTEAFFGQGTRLTVV.

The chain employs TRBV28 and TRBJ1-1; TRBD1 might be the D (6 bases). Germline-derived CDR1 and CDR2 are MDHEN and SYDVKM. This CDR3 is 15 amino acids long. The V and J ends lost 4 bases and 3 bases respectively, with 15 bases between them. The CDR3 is CASSSPGGGDTEAFF. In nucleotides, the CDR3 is TGTGCCAGCAGTTCCCCGGGGGGGGGCGACACTGAAGCTTTCTTT.

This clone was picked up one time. CDR3 coding DNA: TGTGCCAGCAAGGAAGGGGGACCCCTCCACTTT. Its translation: CASKEGGPLHF. The rearrangement links TRBV6-6 to TRBJ1-6; D perhaps matches TRBD1 (6 bases). The CDR3 extends over 11 amino acids. Germline V gene lookup returns CDR1 MNHNY and CDR2 SVGAGI (reference sequence). Trimming shortened V by 7 bases and J by 12 bases, and 10 bases separated the two germline ends.

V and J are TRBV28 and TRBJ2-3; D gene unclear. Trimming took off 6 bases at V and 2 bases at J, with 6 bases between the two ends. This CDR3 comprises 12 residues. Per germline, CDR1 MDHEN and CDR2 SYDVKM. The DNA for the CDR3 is TGTGCCAGCAGCTCATTCACAGATACGCAGTATTTT. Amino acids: CASSSFTDTQYF.

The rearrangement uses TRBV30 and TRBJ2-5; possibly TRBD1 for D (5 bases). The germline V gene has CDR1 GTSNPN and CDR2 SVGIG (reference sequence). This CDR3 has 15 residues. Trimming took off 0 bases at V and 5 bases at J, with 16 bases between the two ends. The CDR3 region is CAWSVGAIPRETQYF. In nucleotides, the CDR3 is TGTGCCTGGAGTGTAGGGGCTATCCCCAGGGAGACCCAGTACTTC.

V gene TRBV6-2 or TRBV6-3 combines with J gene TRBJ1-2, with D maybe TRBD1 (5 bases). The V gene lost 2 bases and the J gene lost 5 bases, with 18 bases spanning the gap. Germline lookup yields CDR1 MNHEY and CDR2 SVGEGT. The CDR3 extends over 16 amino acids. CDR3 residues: CASSYPRDRFHYGYTF. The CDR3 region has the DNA TGTGCCAGCAGTTACCCGCGAGACAGATTCCATTATGGCTACACCTTC.

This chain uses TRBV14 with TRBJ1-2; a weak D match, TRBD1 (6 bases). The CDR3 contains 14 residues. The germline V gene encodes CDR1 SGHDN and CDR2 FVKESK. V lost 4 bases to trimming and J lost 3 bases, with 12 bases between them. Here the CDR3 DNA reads TGTGCCAGCAGCCCATACAGGGCGGACTATGGCTACACCTTC. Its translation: CASSPYRADYGYTF.

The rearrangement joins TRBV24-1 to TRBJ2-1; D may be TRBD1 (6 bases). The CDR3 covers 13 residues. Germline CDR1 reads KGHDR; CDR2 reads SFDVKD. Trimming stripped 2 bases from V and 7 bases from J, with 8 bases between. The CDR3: CATSDWTVNEQFF. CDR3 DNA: TGTGCCACCAGTGATTGGACAGTAAATGAGCAGTTCTTC.

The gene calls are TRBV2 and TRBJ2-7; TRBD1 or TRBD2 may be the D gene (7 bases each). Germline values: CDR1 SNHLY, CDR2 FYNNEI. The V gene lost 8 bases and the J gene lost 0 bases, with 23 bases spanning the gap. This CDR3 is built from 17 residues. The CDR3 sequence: CASGGGTGQLSSYEQYF. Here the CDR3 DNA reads TGTGCCAGCGGGGGGGGTACGGGACAGTTGAGCTCCTACGAGCAGTACTTC.

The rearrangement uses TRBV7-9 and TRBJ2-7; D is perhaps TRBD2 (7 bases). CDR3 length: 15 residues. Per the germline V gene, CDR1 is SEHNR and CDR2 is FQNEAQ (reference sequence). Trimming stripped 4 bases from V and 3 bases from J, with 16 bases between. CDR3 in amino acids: CASSSGRGADYEQYF. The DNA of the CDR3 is TGTGCCAGCAGCTCAGGTCGGGGGGCGGACTACGAGCAGTACTTC.

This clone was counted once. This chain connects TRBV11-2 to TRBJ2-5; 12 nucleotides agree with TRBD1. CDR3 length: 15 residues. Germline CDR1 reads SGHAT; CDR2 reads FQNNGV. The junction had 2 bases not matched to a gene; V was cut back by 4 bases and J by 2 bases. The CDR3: CASSWGQGAQETQYF. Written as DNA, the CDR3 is TGTGCCAGCAGCTGGGGACAGGGGGCTCAAGAGACCCAGTACTTC.

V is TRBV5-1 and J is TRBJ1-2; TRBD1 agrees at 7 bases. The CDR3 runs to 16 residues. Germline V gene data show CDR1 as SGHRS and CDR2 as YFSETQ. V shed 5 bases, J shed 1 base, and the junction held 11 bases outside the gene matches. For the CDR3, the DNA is TGCGCCAGCAGACCCGGGACAGCAACAGTTAACTATGGCTACACCTTC. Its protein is CASRPGTATVNYGYTF.

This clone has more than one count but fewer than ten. DNA of the CDR3: TGTGCCAGCGGGGGAGACTTGGGGCCCCAGCATTTT. Translation gives CASGGDLGPQHF. The chain couples TRBV6-5 to TRBJ1-5; a possible D gene is TRBD1 (5 bases). This CDR3 spans 12 amino acids. CDR1 and CDR2 from the germline V gene are MNHEY and SVGAGI. The V end lost 8 bases, the J end lost 9 bases, and 14 bases lay between the germline ends.

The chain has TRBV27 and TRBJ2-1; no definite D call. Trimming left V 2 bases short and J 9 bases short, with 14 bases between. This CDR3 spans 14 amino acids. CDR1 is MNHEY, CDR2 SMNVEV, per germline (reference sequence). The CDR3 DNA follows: TGTGCCAGCAGTTTAGAGGATGGGGTAGGTGAGCAGTTCTTC. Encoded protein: CASSLEDGVGEQFF.

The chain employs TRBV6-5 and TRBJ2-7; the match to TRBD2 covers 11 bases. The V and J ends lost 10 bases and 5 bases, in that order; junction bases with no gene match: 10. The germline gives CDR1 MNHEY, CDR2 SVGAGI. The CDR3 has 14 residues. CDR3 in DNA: TGTGCCACCCAGAGGCTAGCGGGAGGCGACGAGCAGTACTTC. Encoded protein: CATQRLAGGDEQYF.

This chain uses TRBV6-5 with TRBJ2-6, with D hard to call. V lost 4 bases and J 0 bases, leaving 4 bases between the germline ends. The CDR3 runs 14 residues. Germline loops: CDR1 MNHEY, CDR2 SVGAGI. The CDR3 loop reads CASSSSSGANVLTF. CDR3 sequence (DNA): TGTGCCAGCAGTTCGTCCTCTGGGGCCAACGTCCTGACTTTC.

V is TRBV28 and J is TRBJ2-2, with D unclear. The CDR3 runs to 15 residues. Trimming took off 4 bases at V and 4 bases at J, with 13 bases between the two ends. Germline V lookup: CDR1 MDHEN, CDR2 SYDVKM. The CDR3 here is CASSSISSGTGELFF. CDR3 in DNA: TGTGCCAGCAGTTCAATATCGTCGGGCACCGGGGAGCTGTTTTTT. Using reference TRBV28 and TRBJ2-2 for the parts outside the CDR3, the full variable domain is DVKVTQSSRYLVKRTGEKVFLECVQDMDHENMFWYRQDPGLGLRLIYFSYDVKMKEKGDIPEGYSVSREKKERFSLILESASTNQTSMYLCASSSISSGTGELFFGEGSRLTVL.

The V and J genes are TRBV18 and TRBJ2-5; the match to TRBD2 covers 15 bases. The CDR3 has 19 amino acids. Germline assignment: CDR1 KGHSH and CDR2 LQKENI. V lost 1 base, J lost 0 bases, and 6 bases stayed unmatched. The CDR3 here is CASSPLPGLAGGYQETQYF. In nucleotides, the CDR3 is TGTGCCAGCTCACCACTCCCGGGACTAGCGGGGGGCTACCAAGAGACCCAGTACTTC. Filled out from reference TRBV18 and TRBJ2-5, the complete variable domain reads NAGVMQNPRHLVRRRGQEARLRCSPMKGHSHVYWYRQLPEEGLKFMVYLQKENIIDESGMPKERFSAEFPKEGPSILRIQQVVRGDSAAYFCASSPLPGLAGGYQETQYFGPGTRLLVL.

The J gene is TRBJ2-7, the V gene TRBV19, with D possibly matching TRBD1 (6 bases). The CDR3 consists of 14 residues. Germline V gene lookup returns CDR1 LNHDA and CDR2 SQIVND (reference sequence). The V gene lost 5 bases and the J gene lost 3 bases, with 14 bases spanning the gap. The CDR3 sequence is CASSLQGSFYEQYF. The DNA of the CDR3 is TGTGCCAGTAGTTTACAGGGTAGTTTCTACGAGCAGTACTTC.

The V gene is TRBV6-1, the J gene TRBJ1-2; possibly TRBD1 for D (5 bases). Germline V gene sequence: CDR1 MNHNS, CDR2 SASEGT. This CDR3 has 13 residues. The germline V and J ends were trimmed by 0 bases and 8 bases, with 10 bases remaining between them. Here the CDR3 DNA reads TGTGCCAGCAGTGAAGCGGACATTCACGGCTACACCTTC. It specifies CASSEADIHGYTF.

DNA for the CDR3: TGTGCCAGCAGCGGCGGACTATTCTCCTACAATGAGCAGTTCTTC. Protein product: CASSGGLFSYNEQFF. V gene TRBV5-6 combines with J gene TRBJ2-1, with D perhaps matching TRBD2 (6 bases). Germline lookup yields CDR1 SGHDT and CDR2 YYEEEE. The CDR3 contains 15 residues. V shed 4 bases and J shed 0 bases, with 11 bases lying between them.